Presented here are 31 T cell receptor beta chains from one specimen sequenced in a study of blood T cell repertoires in COVID-19. Sequencing was performed with immunoSEQ multiplex PCR; in TCRdb, only in-frame clones are kept and a portion is missing. The data contain 300,000 to 350,000 clones, approximately 89% of them singletons. Sample: peripheral blood. Every receptor here comes from a woman aged 18 to 35 who had recovered from COVID-19.

V is TRBV3-1 (or the pseudogene TRBV3-2) and J is TRBJ2-3; 11 bases fit TRBD2. The germline V gene encodes CDR1 LGHDT and CDR2 YNNKEL (reference sequence). This CDR3 is 20 amino acids long. Germline trimming cut 3 bases from V and 6 bases from J; bases unmatched to any gene: 20. The CDR3: CASSQTDRTHSGRGADTQYF. The CDR3 DNA reads TGTGCCAGCAGCCAGACCGACAGGACGCATAGCGGGAGGGGGGCGGATACGCAGTATTTT.

The chain has TRBV7-9 and TRBJ2-5; 8 bases match TRBD2. This CDR3 region has 16 residues. Germline CDR1 reads SEHNR; CDR2 reads FQNEAQ (reference sequence). The trim removed 5 bases at V and 2 bases at J, leaving 10 bases unmatched. Here the CDR3 DNA reads TGTGCCAGCAGCCCCACGGGACTAGAGAATCAAGAGACCCAGTACTTC. Translation: CASSPTGLENQETQYF.

V is TRBV7-2 and J is TRBJ2-1; 11 nucleotides align to TRBD2. The germline V gene has CDR1 SGHTA and CDR2 FQGNSA. V gave up 7 bases and J gave up 9 bases; unmatched junction bases: 8. The CDR3 is 14 residues long. The CDR3 DNA follows: TGTGCCAGCACCGTAGCGGGAGGGCCTCGTGAGCAGTTCTTC. This sequence encodes CASTVAGGPREQFF.

The chain is built from TRBV9 and TRBJ1-2, with 9 bases identical to TRBD1. Germline loops: CDR1 SGDLS, CDR2 YYNGEE. The CDR3 runs to 17 residues. The junction had 18 bases not matched to a gene; V was cut back by 4 bases and J by 8 bases. The CDR3 coding sequence is TGTGCCAGCAGCCCTAATTTAAACCGGGACAGGGTATCGGGCTACACCTTC. Protein product: CASSPNLNRDRVSGYTF.

The rearrangement joins TRBV7-9 to TRBJ1-4, with 7 bases matching TRBD1. The CDR3 is made up of 16 amino acids. In germline, CDR1 is SEHNR, CDR2 FQNEAQ (reference sequence). Trimming cost V 3 bases and J 11 bases; bases outside gene matches: 15. As DNA, the CDR3 is TGTGCCAGCAGCTTTGAGGAGGGGACAGTCGGCGTTAAACTGTTTTTT. Protein product: CASSFEEGTVGVKLFF.

This chain uses TRBV19 with TRBJ1-4, with a tentative D call TRBD1 (5 bases). This CDR3 region has 15 residues. V was shortened by 5 bases and J by 3 bases, with 13 bases between the two germline ends. Germline values: CDR1 LNHDA, CDR2 SQIVND (reference sequence). CDR3: CASSSSQGANEKLFF. As DNA, the CDR3 is TGTGCCAGTAGTTCCTCCCAGGGTGCTAATGAAAAACTGTTTTTT.

As DNA, the CDR3 is TGTGCCACCACCGGGACTAGGTCTTCTTCTGAGCAGTTCTTC. Protein sequence: CATTGTRSSSEQFF. V usage is TRBV24-1 and J usage is TRBJ2-1; 8 bases map to TRBD2. With 8 bases clipped from V and 9 bases from J, the junction kept 11 bases outside the gene matches. The CDR3 sequence is 14 residues long. Germline CDR1 and CDR2: KGHDR and SFDVKD.

The chain joins TRBV5-1 to TRBJ2-1; 8 bases map to TRBD1. CDR1 is SGHRS, CDR2 YFSETQ, per germline. Trimming cost V 4 bases and J 3 bases; bases outside gene matches: 3. The CDR3 is 14 residues long. CDR3 in amino acids: CASSVQGDYNEQFF. The CDR3 DNA sequence: TGCGCCAGCAGCGTACAGGGGGACTACAATGAGCAGTTCTTC.

The chain combines TRBV2 with TRBJ2-1, with a tentative D call TRBD2 (6 bases). Trimming took off 7 bases at V and 7 bases at J, with 17 bases between the two ends. CDR1 and CDR2 from the germline V gene are SNHLY and FYNNEI. CDR3 size: 14 residues. The CDR3 DNA sequence: TGTGCCAGCAACCAGCTCCTAGGGACTAATGAGCAGTTCTTC. Translated: CASNQLLGTNEQFF.

The rearrangement joins TRBV5-1 to TRBJ2-2; 12 bases line up with TRBD2. V lost 4 bases, J lost 5 bases, and 9 bases stayed unmatched. This CDR3 comprises 17 residues. CDR1 is SGHRS, CDR2 YFSETQ, per germline. The CDR3 DNA sequence: TGCGCCAGCAGCACTAGACTAGCGGGAGTGGTAACCGGGGAGCTGTTTTTT. As protein: CASSTRLAGVVTGELFF.

The chain recombines TRBV7-2 with TRBJ2-2; D remains unclear. CDR3 length: 13 amino acids. Trimming shortened V by 7 bases and J by 3 bases, and 9 bases separated the two germline ends. CDR1 and CDR2 from the germline V gene are SGHTA and FQGNSA. The CDR3 DNA sequence: TGTGCCAGCACTTTCTCCTACACCGGGGAGCTGTTTTTT. As protein: CASTFSYTGELFF.

The gene calls are TRBV18 and TRBJ1-3; D is possibly TRBD1 (6 bases). Germline CDR1 is KGHSH and CDR2 is LQKENI. V was clipped by 3 bases and J by 2 bases, with 14 bases between them. The CDR3 length is 16 residues. The CDR3 region is CASSPIQGKAGNTIYF. In nucleotides, the CDR3 is TGTGCCAGCTCACCCATACAGGGCAAAGCTGGAAACACCATATATTTT.

V and J are TRBV29-1 and TRBJ2-5; perhaps TRBD2 as D (5 bases). The ends were cut back, 7 bases at V and 13 bases at J, with 13 bases in the middle. Germline CDR1 SQVTM, CDR2 ANQGSEA. The CDR3 contains 9 residues. CDR3 loop: CSADGNGYF. CDR3 DNA: TGCAGCGCCGACGGGAATGGGTACTTC. Full variable domain (rest looked up from reference TRBV29-1 and TRBJ2-5): SAVISQKPSRDICQRGTSLTIQCQVDSQVTMMFWYRQQPGQSLTLIATANQGSEATYESGFVIDKFPISRPNLTFSTLTVSNMSPEDSSIYLCSADGNGYFGPGTRLLVL.

The V gene is TRBV6-5, the J gene TRBJ1-3; TRBD1 aligns across 7 bases. Trimming at V came to 7 bases and at J to 4 bases, leaving 7 bases not matched to a gene. Germline CDR1 and CDR2: MNHEY and SVGAGI. The CDR3 has 14 amino acids. For the CDR3, the DNA is TGTGCCAGCATCGACAGGGCTGCAGGAAACACCATATATTTT. It yields the protein CASIDRAAGNTIYF.

This clone was seen just once. The rearrangement uses TRBV19 and TRBJ2-1, with 7 bases fitting TRBD2. This CDR3 has 16 amino acids. With 5 bases clipped from V and 5 bases from J, the junction kept 12 bases outside the gene matches. Germline V gene sequence: CDR1 LNHDA, CDR2 SQIVND (reference sequence). The CDR3 DNA is TGTGCCAGTAGTGCCCTTGGTAGCGGGTACAACAATGAGCAGTTCTTC. As protein: CASSALGSGYNNEQFF.

The CDR3 protein is CASSFGGFHNEQFF. In nucleotides, the CDR3 is TGTGCCAGCAGCTTTGGAGGATTTCACAATGAGCAGTTCTTC. The chain couples TRBV5-6 to TRBJ2-1, with TRBD2 as a possible D gene (5 bases). CDR3 length: 14 amino acids. Trimming pared 2 bases from V and 5 bases from J, leaving 11 bases between. Germline values: CDR1 SGHDT, CDR2 YYEEEE.

This sequence joins TRBV6-2 or TRBV6-3 and TRBJ2-7, with 9 nucleotides matching TRBD1. CDR1 is MNHEY and CDR2 is SVGEGT in the germline V gene. This CDR3 has 15 amino acids. V dropped 6 bases and J dropped 3; count of bases not matched to a gene: 9. CDR3 nucleotides: TGTGCCAGCAGCCGCACAGGGGGCGAAAGCTACGAGCAGTACGTC. Translated, it gives CASSRTGGESYEQYV.

V gene TRBV24-1 combines with J gene TRBJ2-7, with 10 nucleotides matching TRBD1. Per the germline V gene, CDR1 is KGHDR and CDR2 is SFDVKD. This CDR3 spans 15 amino acids. V lost 4 bases to trimming and J lost 6 bases; unmatched junction nucleotides: 8. In DNA form, the CDR3 reads TGTGCCACCAGTGAACGTAGGACAGGGGGAAGCGAGCAGTACGTC. It yields the protein CATSERRTGGSEQYV.

V usage is TRBV18 and J usage is TRBJ2-5; no clear D. The CDR3 extends over 12 amino acids. Germline V gives CDR1 KGHSH, CDR2 LQKENI. The V gene lost 3 bases and the J gene lost 3 bases, with 5 bases spanning the gap. The CDR3 protein is CASSPAEETQYF. CDR3 nucleotides: TGTGCCAGCTCACCGGCCGAAGAGACCCAGTACTTC.

This chain links TRBV3-1 (or the pseudogene TRBV3-2) with TRBJ2-3, with 10 positions matching TRBD2. The CDR3 has 19 residues. Trimming removed 4 bases from V and 0 bases from J; junction bases left unmatched: 13. In germline, CDR1 is LGHDT, CDR2 YNNKEL (reference sequence). This CDR3 is CASSPPRVSGRSSTDTQYF. As DNA, the CDR3 is TGTGCCAGCAGCCCGCCGCGAGTTAGCGGGAGGTCTAGCACAGATACGCAGTATTTT.

The chain links TRBV18 to TRBJ2-7; no definite D call. From germline, CDR1 is KGHSH and CDR2 LQKENI. Trimming cost V 3 bases and J 1 base, with 7 bases left between them. The CDR3 has 13 amino acids. DNA for the CDR3: TGTGCCAGCTCACCGGCGGTTTCCTACGAGCAGTACGTC. This encodes CASSPAVSYEQYV.

This chain connects TRBV25-1 to TRBJ2-5; D may be TRBD1 (6 bases). CDR3 size: 15 residues. Germline values: CDR1 MGHDK, CDR2 SYGVNS. V was pared by 3 bases and J by 5 bases, with 16 bases between. The CDR3 region has the DNA TGTGCCAGCAGTGACGTCGACAGGTTTGGGGAGACCCAGTACTTC. Encoded protein: CASSDVDRFGETQYF.

The V gene is TRBV5-1, the J gene TRBJ2-5; D unclear. This CDR3 region has 11 residues. Germline-derived CDR1 and CDR2 are SGHRS and YFSETQ. The ends were cut back, 2 bases at V and 5 bases at J, with 4 bases in the middle. This CDR3 is CASSLHETQYF. CDR3 sequence (DNA): TGCGCCAGCAGCTTACACGAGACCCAGTACTTC.

This sequence joins TRBV19 and TRBJ1-3; possible D gene TRBD1, 5 bases. The V and J ends lost 6 bases and 4 bases respectively, with 10 bases between them. The CDR3 consists of 13 residues. CDR1 is LNHDA and CDR2 is SQIVND in the germline V gene (reference sequence). The CDR3, as DNA: TGTGCCAGTAGCCGGGGACTCGGAAACACCATATATTTT. Translation: CASSRGLGNTIYF.

J is TRBJ2-5 and V is TRBV4-3; TRBD2 aligns across 9 bases. Per the germline V gene, CDR1 is LGHNA and CDR2 is YSLEER. J gave up 5 bases and V 1 base, and 11 bases lay outside the gene matches. This CDR3 has 17 residues. The DNA for the CDR3 is TGCGCCAGCAGCCAAGTCGGGACTAGCCGTTTCGGGGAGACCCAGTACTTC. This sequence encodes CASSQVGTSRFGETQYF.

The chain carries TRBV19 and TRBJ2-5; 9 positions match TRBD1. The V and J ends lost 10 bases and 4 bases, in that order; junction bases with no gene match: 1. The CDR3 is 11 residues long. Germline V gene lookup returns CDR1 LNHDA and CDR2 SQIVND (reference sequence). The CDR3 is CATGQGETQYF. The CDR3 bases are TGTGCCACGGGACAGGGAGAGACCCAGTACTTC.

The CDR3 is CASSSRRVEQFF. CDR3 coding DNA: TGTGCCAGCAGCTCTCGGCGGGTTGAGCAGTTCTTC. This chain links TRBV11-3 with TRBJ2-1, with a weak D call TRBD2 (5 bases). The V end lost 4 bases, the J end lost 9 bases, and 10 bases lay between the germline ends. This CDR3 contains 12 residues. Germline V gene lookup returns CDR1 SGHNT and CDR2 YENEEA.

The rearrangement joins TRBV6-2 or TRBV6-3 to TRBJ2-7; TRBD1 aligns across 12 bases. The J segment lost 7 bases and the V segment lost 4 bases, leaving 5 bases of the junction unmatched. CDR3 length: 14 residues. In germline, CDR1 is MNHEY, CDR2 SVGEGT. CDR3 sequence: CASSSGTGGQEQYV. The CDR3, as DNA: TGTGCCAGCAGTTCCGGGACAGGGGGCCAAGAGCAGTACGTC.

The chain employs TRBV5-4 and TRBJ1-2; possible D gene TRBD1, 5 bases. V was clipped by 3 bases and J by 4 bases, with 16 bases between them. Germline lookup yields CDR1 SGHNT and CDR2 YYREEE (reference sequence). There are 15 residues in the CDR3. This chain's CDR3 is CASSSRTQGIYGYTF. DNA for the CDR3: TGTGCCAGCAGCTCAAGGACGCAGGGTATCTATGGCTACACCTTC.

V and J are TRBV5-1 and TRBJ2-2; D may be TRBD1 (5 bases). V lost 7 bases and J lost 5, with 18 bases in between. In germline, CDR1 is SGHRS, CDR2 YFSETQ. The CDR3 is 15 amino acids. As DNA, the CDR3 is TGCGCCAGCGGGGTCAGGGCGGAGACGACCGGGGAGCTGTTTTTT. Translated: CASGVRAETTGELFF.

This chain links TRBV30 with TRBJ1-1; D uncertain. The CDR3 length is 13 residues. Per the germline V gene, CDR1 is GTSNPN and CDR2 is SVGIG (reference sequence). V dropped 3 bases and J dropped 4 bases, with 12 bases sitting between them. The CDR3, as DNA: TGTGCCTGGAGCCAACAGTTGGGCACTGAAGCTTTCTTT. Encoded protein: CAWSQQLGTEAFF.